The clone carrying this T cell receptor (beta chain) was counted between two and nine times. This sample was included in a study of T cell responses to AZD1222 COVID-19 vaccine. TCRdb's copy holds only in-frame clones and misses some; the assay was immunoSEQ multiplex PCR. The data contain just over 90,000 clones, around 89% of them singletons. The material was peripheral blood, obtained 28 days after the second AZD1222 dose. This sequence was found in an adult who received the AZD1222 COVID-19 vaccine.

The CDR3 region has the DNA TGTGCCAGCAGCCAAGATCGTCGGGGTGGCTACACCTTC. Translated, it gives CASSQDRRGGYTF. The chain has TRBV4-2 and TRBJ1-2; D call uncertain. The CDR3 has 13 amino acids. Germline V gene data show CDR1 as LGHNA and CDR2 as YNFKEQ. V lost 0 bases and J 7 bases, leaving 9 bases between the germline ends.